Each of the 32 T cell receptor beta chains below was sequenced from the same sample in a study of blood T cell repertoires in COVID-19. The protocol was immunoSEQ multiplex PCR, while the TCRdb copy is restricted to in-frame clones and leaves out a portion. Seen here are 470,000 or so clones, approximately 90% observed once, and the top ten hold roughly 4.3%. The specimen was peripheral blood. The origin of the receptors is a woman younger than 45 with acute or convalescent COVID-19.

V usage is TRBV28 and J usage is TRBJ1-2; no clear D. V was shortened by 6 bases and J by 4 bases, with 9 bases between the two germline ends. CDR3 length: 12 amino acids. Looked up from germline, CDR1 is MDHEN and CDR2 is SYDVKM. The CDR3 nucleotides read TGTGCCAGCAGGGACTCAGGCTATGGCTACACCTTC. This sequence encodes CASRDSGYGYTF.

The CDR3 loop is CAWSETANTEAFF. CDR3 nucleotide sequence: TGTGCCTGGAGTGAGACAGCGAACACTGAAGCTTTCTTT. The chain combines TRBV30 with TRBJ1-1; TRBD1 might be the D (5 bases). V was shortened by 1 base and J by 1 base, with 7 bases between the two germline ends. Germline V gene data show CDR1 as GTSNPN and CDR2 as SVGIG (reference sequence). The CDR3 is 13 residues long.

This chain links TRBV19 with TRBJ1-2, with a possible D match to TRBD1 (6 bases). Germline loops: CDR1 LNHDA, CDR2 SQIVND (reference sequence). V lost 9 bases, J lost 7 bases, and 18 bases lay in between. The CDR3 consists of 13 residues. DNA of the CDR3: TGTGCCAGGGTACAGGGCCCAGTGGGTGGCTACACCTTC. Protein: CARVQGPVGGYTF. Full variable domain (outside the CDR3, taken from reference TRBV19 and TRBJ1-2): DGGITQSPKYLFRKEGQNVTLSCEQNLNHDAMYWYRQDPGQGLRLIYYSQIVNDFQKGDIAEGYSVSREKKESFPLTVTSAQKNPTAFYLCARVQGPVGGYTFGSGTRLTVV.

The rearrangement uses TRBV6-5 and TRBJ2-7; D call uncertain. The CDR3 covers 13 residues. With 6 bases removed from V and 4 bases from J, the gap between germline ends came to 13 bases. Germline V gene sequence: CDR1 MNHEY, CDR2 SVGAGI. CDR3 in DNA: TGTGCCAGCAGCGGGTATTCCAAGTACGAGCAGTACTTC. This sequence encodes CASSGYSKYEQYF.

This chain connects TRBV7-8 to TRBJ2-2; D is perhaps TRBD2 (7 bases). Between the trimmed V and J ends, which lost 5 bases and 1 base, there was a span of 11 bases. This CDR3 comprises 15 residues. Germline V CDR1 and CDR2: SGHVS, FQNEAQ. The CDR3 DNA sequence: TGTGCCAGCAGCCCAAGGGGGGGGAACACCGGGGAGCTGTTTTTT. The encoded protein is CASSPRGGNTGELFF.

The chain is built from TRBV11-2 and TRBJ2-5, with 7 bases lining up with TRBD1. The V gene's germline CDR1 is SGHAT and CDR2 FQNNGV. The junction had 11 bases not matched to a gene; V was cut back by 5 bases and J by 5 bases. The CDR3 consists of 15 residues. CDR3 loop: CASSDRVRGRETQYF. CDR3 DNA: TGTGCCAGCAGCGACAGGGTTAGGGGCAGGGAGACCCAGTACTTC.

V and J are TRBV5-6 and TRBJ2-7, with D possibly being TRBD2 (5 bases). The CDR3 contains 14 residues. Germline V gives CDR1 SGHDT, CDR2 YYEEEE. The ends were cut back, 0 bases at V and 0 bases at J, with 7 bases in the middle. The CDR3 here is CASSLVGISYEQYF. CDR3 nucleotides: TGTGCCAGCAGCTTGGTCGGGATCTCCTACGAGCAGTACTTC.

This clone was seen only once. The chain joins TRBV18 to TRBJ2-5; 12 bases are shared with TRBD1. The CDR3 runs 19 residues. Germline trimming cut 4 bases from V and 4 bases from J; bases unmatched to any gene: 16. Germline lookup yields CDR1 KGHSH and CDR2 LQKENI. In DNA form, the CDR3 reads TGTGCCAGCTCACGGACCGGGACAGGGGGCGAGGGGGCCCGAGAGACCCAGTACTTC. It specifies CASSRTGTGGEGARETQYF.

Here the CDR3 reads CSVGERNEQFF. The CDR3 bases are TGCAGCGTTGGGGAGCGCAATGAGCAGTTCTTC. V is TRBV29-1 and J is TRBJ2-1; a possible D gene is TRBD2 (5 bases). The germline V gene encodes CDR1 SQVTM and CDR2 ANQGSEA. The V and J ends lost 4 bases and 6 bases respectively, with 7 bases between them. This CDR3 contains 11 residues.

This rearrangement joins TRBV5-1 to TRBJ2-7, with D maybe TRBD2 (6 bases). The CDR3 runs 13 residues. Looked up from germline, CDR1 is SGHRS and CDR2 is YFSETQ. The V end lost 3 bases, the J end lost 3 bases, and 10 bases lay between the germline ends. The CDR3 sequence: CASSSRGFYEQYF. CDR3 in DNA: TGCGCCAGCAGCTCCCGGGGGTTCTACGAGCAGTACTTC.

The sample holds a few counts of this clone. CDR3 in DNA: TGTGCCAGCAGTTTAACAGTAATTAACACCGGGGAGCTGTTTTTT. Protein product: CASSLTVINTGELFF. The rearrangement links TRBV2 to TRBJ2-2; D is uncertain. The CDR3 extends over 15 amino acids. V gave up 5 bases and J gave up 2 bases, with 12 bases separating them. In germline, CDR1 is SNHLY, CDR2 FYNNEI.

The chain is built from TRBV27 and TRBJ1-2; the D gene is possibly TRBD1 (5 bases). The CDR3 spans 15 residues. The germline V gene has CDR1 MNHEY and CDR2 SMNVEV (reference sequence). Trimming took off 5 bases at V and 5 bases at J, with 18 bases between the two ends. CDR3 amino acids: CASSPTRQSPYGYTF. In DNA form, the CDR3 reads TGTGCCAGCAGTCCGACAAGACAGTCTCCATATGGCTACACCTTC.

The chain has TRBV5-4 and TRBJ1-1; TRBD1 aligns across 8 bases. V shed 5 bases, J shed 5 bases, and the junction held 8 bases outside the gene matches. CDR1 and CDR2 from the germline V gene are SGHNT and YYREEE (reference sequence). This CDR3 comprises 14 residues. CDR3 bases: TGTGCCAGCAGTCACCCAGGGGGCCGGACTGAAGCTTTCTTT. Amino acid sequence: CASSHPGGRTEAFF.

CDR3 sequence (DNA): TGTGCCAGCAGCTCCGGACTGTACTACACCTTC. This encodes CASSSGLYYTF. The V and J genes are TRBV5-4 and TRBJ1-2; no definite D call. CDR3 length: 11 residues. Germline loops: CDR1 SGHNT, CDR2 YYREEE (reference sequence). V gave up 3 bases and J gave up 10 bases, with 10 bases separating them. Together with reference TRBV5-4 and TRBJ1-2, the CDR3 gives the full variable domain: ETGVTQSPTHLIKTRGQQVTLRCSSQSGHNTVSWYQQALGQGPQFIFQYYREEENGRGNFPPRFSGLQFPNYSSELNVNALELDDSALYLCASSSGLYYTFGSGTRLTVV.

CDR3 loop: CASSAGSGGYGYTF. The CDR3 DNA follows: TGTGCCAGCTCCGCGGGGAGTGGGGGCTATGGCTACACCTTC. The V and J genes are TRBV6-5 and TRBJ1-2; D possibly corresponds to TRBD1 (5 bases). V was trimmed by 8 bases and J by 4 bases, leaving 17 bases between them. Per germline, CDR1 MNHEY and CDR2 SVGAGI. The CDR3 runs 14 residues.

J is TRBJ2-1 and V is TRBV5-1, with 10 bases identical to TRBD1. Germline V gene sequence: CDR1 SGHRS, CDR2 YFSETQ. The CDR3 has 16 amino acids. V shed 4 bases, J shed 1 base, and the junction held 5 bases outside the gene matches. CDR3 residues: CASSPKDRGSYNEQFF. The CDR3 DNA reads TGCGCCAGCAGCCCGAAGGACAGGGGGTCCTACAATGAGCAGTTCTTC.

The chain is built from TRBV20-1 and TRBJ1-5; D not resolved. The germline V and J ends were trimmed by 3 bases and 7 bases, with 16 bases remaining between them. The CDR3 sequence is 14 residues long. The V gene's germline CDR1 is DFQATT and CDR2 SNEGSKA (reference sequence). The CDR3: CSASGRSIGQPQHF. The CDR3 nucleotides are TGCAGTGCTAGTGGGAGAAGTATCGGCCAGCCCCAGCATTTT.

The rearrangement uses TRBV24-1 and TRBJ1-3; D gene uncertain. CDR3 length: 15 residues. Per germline, CDR1 KGHDR and CDR2 SFDVKD. V shed 6 bases and J shed 0 bases, with 11 bases lying between them. This CDR3 reads CATSPSSPSGNTIYF. The CDR3 DNA is TGTGCCACCAGTCCCAGTAGCCCCTCTGGAAACACCATATATTTT.

The chain has TRBV5-5 and TRBJ1-1; D is ambiguous. The V end was cut by 2 bases, the J end by 5 bases, with 7 bases between. Germline assignment: CDR1 SGHKS and CDR2 YYEKEE (reference sequence). CDR3 size: 12 residues. The CDR3 DNA reads TGTGCCAGCAGCTTTAGGAGAACTGAAGCTTTCTTT. It encodes CASSFRRTEAFF.

This sequence joins TRBV19 and TRBJ1-2; 9 bases map to TRBD1. Trimming removed 10 bases from V and 4 bases from J; junction bases left unmatched: 4. CDR3 size: 12 residues. The germline gives CDR1 LNHDA, CDR2 SQIVND (reference sequence). DNA for the CDR3: TGTGCCACCGAGACAGGGGGCTATGGCTACACCTTC. Amino acids: CATETGGYGYTF.

This clone was seen only once. The CDR3 region has the DNA TGTGCCAGCAGCTTAACGGCGCGGGGGACCGGGGAGCTGTTTTTT. Its translation is CASSLTARGTGELFF. The chain links TRBV7-3 to TRBJ2-2; 7 nucleotides line up with TRBD2. CDR3 length equals 15 residues. From germline, CDR1 is SGHTA and CDR2 FQGTGA. The V gene end was trimmed by 0 bases and the J gene end by 5 bases; junction bases not matched to a gene: 3. Using reference TRBV7-3 and TRBJ2-2 for the parts outside the CDR3, the full variable domain is GAGVSQTPSNKVTEKGKYVELRCDPISGHTALYWYRQSLGQGPEFLIYFQGTGAADDSGLPNDRFFAVRPEGSVSTLKIQRTERGDSAVYLCASSLTARGTGELFFGEGSRLTVL.

The rearrangement joins TRBV5-1 to TRBJ2-2; 7 nucleotides align to TRBD1. V shed 4 bases, J shed 5 bases, and the junction held 5 bases outside the gene matches. Germline CDR1 and CDR2: SGHRS and YFSETQ. This CDR3 contains 14 residues. CDR3 coding DNA: TGCGCCAGCAGCCCTAGGACAGGAACCGGGGAGCTGTTTTTT. Translation: CASSPRTGTGELFF.

This clone has only a few counts. The chain uses TRBV4-1 and TRBJ1-3, with 7 bases fitting TRBD1. Germline assignment: CDR1 MGHRA and CDR2 YSYEKL. V gave up 1 base and J gave up 1 base; unmatched junction bases: 7. The CDR3 spans 17 residues. The CDR3 DNA follows: TGCGCCAGCAGCCAAGGTCGGCAGGGGGTTTCTGGAAACACCATATATTTT. Translated, it gives CASSQGRQGVSGNTIYF.

This sequence joins TRBV5-1 and TRBJ1-6, with no clear D. With 4 bases removed from V and 0 bases from J, the gap between germline ends came to 14 bases. Germline V gene data show CDR1 as SGHRS and CDR2 as YFSETQ. The CDR3 runs to 17 residues. CDR3 nucleotide sequence: TGCGCCAGCAGCCCGTATCCGGGGAGCTCCTATAATTCACCCCTCCACTTT. Translation: CASSPYPGSSYNSPLHF.

CDR3 amino acids: CASSPTPGLAADTQYF. The CDR3 region has the DNA TGTGCCAGCAGCCCTACCCCGGGACTAGCGGCAGATACGCAGTATTTT. The V gene is TRBV3-1 (or the pseudogene TRBV3-2), the J gene TRBJ2-3; 11 bases match TRBD2. CDR1 and CDR2 from the germline V gene are LGHDT and YNNKEL (reference sequence). J lost 4 bases, V lost 4 bases, and 7 bases had no gene match. CDR3 length: 16 residues.

The chain combines TRBV28 with TRBJ2-1, with D perhaps matching TRBD2 (7 bases). This CDR3 is built from 15 residues. Germline V gives CDR1 MDHEN, CDR2 SYDVKM. V dropped 4 bases and J dropped 9 bases, with 19 bases sitting between them. The CDR3 region has the DNA TGTGCCAGCAGTTCGCGGGGGCGCCCGGTCGTTGAGCAGTTCTTC. Translated, it gives CASSSRGRPVVEQFF.

The rearrangement joins TRBV30 to TRBJ1-1; D gene ambiguous. CDR1 is GTSNPN, CDR2 SVGIG, per germline (reference sequence). Deletions cut 6 bases from V and 7 bases from J, with 12 bases between. This CDR3 is 11 amino acids long. The CDR3 DNA follows: TGTGCCTGCGGTGGGCCAGGTGAAGCTTTCTTT. It yields the protein CACGGPGEAFF. Full variable domain (outside the CDR3, taken from reference TRBV30 and TRBJ1-1): SQTIHQWPATLVQPVGSPLSLECTVEGTSNPNLYWYRQAAGRGLQLLFYSVGIGQISSEVPQNLSASRPQDRQFILSSKKLLLSDSGFYLCACGGPGEAFFGQGTRLTVV.

The chain employs TRBV24-1 and TRBJ2-1, with 8 nucleotides matching TRBD1. CDR1 is KGHDR and CDR2 is SFDVKD in the germline V gene. CDR3 size: 13 residues. Trimming at V came to 3 bases and at J to 7 bases, leaving 1 base not matched to a gene. In nucleotides, the CDR3 is TGTGCCACCAGTGATACAGGGGGGAATGAGCAGTTCTTC. This gives the protein CATSDTGGNEQFF.

The chain links TRBV12-5 to TRBJ2-7, with 11 bases aligning to TRBD1. After removal of 5 bases from V and 5 bases from J, the junction contained 5 bases not matched to a gene. CDR3 length: 14 amino acids. From germline, CDR1 is LGHNT and CDR2 FRNRAP. The CDR3 bases are TGTGCTAGTGGTCCACCGGACAGGGGGCACGAGCAGTACTTC. It yields the protein CASGPPDRGHEQYF.

V and J are TRBV3-1 (or the pseudogene TRBV3-2) and TRBJ2-3; TRBD2 matches 10 bases. CDR1 LGHDT and CDR2 YNNKEL come from the germline V gene (reference sequence). CDR3 length: 16 residues. The V gene end was trimmed by 3 bases and the J gene end by 5 bases; junction bases not matched to a gene: 8. CDR3 protein: CASSHSGGTAVDTQYF. CDR3 DNA: TGTGCCAGCAGCCATAGCGGGGGGACGGCCGTAGATACGCAGTATTTT.

J is TRBJ2-2 and V is TRBV15, with TRBD1 matching over 9 bases. Germline V gene data show CDR1 as LNHNV and CDR2 as YYDKDF (reference sequence). This CDR3 spans 17 amino acids. V shed 0 bases, J shed 6 bases, and the junction held 8 bases outside the gene matches. CDR3 amino acids: CATSRDRTGEFPGELFF. CDR3 sequence (DNA): TGTGCCACCAGCAGAGATCGGACAGGGGAATTCCCCGGGGAGCTGTTTTTT.

This clone was seen once. The rearrangement links TRBV11-2 to TRBJ2-2; 9 bases are a match to TRBD1. The V and J ends lost 4 bases and 3 bases, in that order; junction bases with no gene match: 9. There are 17 residues in the CDR3. Per germline, CDR1 SGHAT and CDR2 FQNNGV. Written as DNA, the CDR3 is TGTGCCAGCAGCTGGGCCCTACAGGGGGCGGACACCGGGGAGCTGTTTTTT. It encodes CASSWALQGADTGELFF.